The 18 T cell receptor beta chains in this list originate from one sample, sequenced in a study of cytomegalovirus exposure and HLA in healthy donors. Primers for the PCR totalled 60 Vbeta and 13 Jbeta. TCRdb keeps only in-frame clones here, not all; method: immunoSEQ multiplex PCR. The sample contains about 93,000 clones, roughly 79% of which appear only once. The sample comprised PBMCs. Receptor source: a man between 25 and 39 years old in good health and CMV-seronegative.

The chain uses TRBV6-5 and TRBJ1-2; TRBD1 is a possible D gene (5 bases). There are 13 residues in the CDR3. CDR1 is MNHEY and CDR2 is SVGAGI in the germline V gene. V gave up 2 bases and J gave up 1 base, with 5 bases separating them. Written as DNA, the CDR3 is TGTGCCAGCAGTTACGACAGTAACTATGGCTACACCTTC. The encoded protein is CASSYDSNYGYTF.

The V and J genes are TRBV2 and TRBJ1-1; D is perhaps TRBD1 (6 bases). V shed 5 bases and J shed 5 bases, with 12 bases lying between them. The CDR3 has 13 residues. From germline, CDR1 is SNHLY and CDR2 FYNNEI. CDR3 residues: CASSSGGTTEAFF. In DNA, the CDR3 is TGTGCCAGCAGTTCGGGGGGGACAACTGAAGCTTTCTTT.

The rearrangement uses TRBV6-5 and TRBJ2-3; the match to TRBD2 covers 10 bases. Germline V gene data show CDR1 as MNHEY and CDR2 as SVGAGI. V dropped 5 bases and J dropped 3; count of bases not matched to a gene: 5. The CDR3 runs 15 residues. The CDR3 protein is CASSAKRGGTDTQYF. CDR3 nucleotides: TGTGCCAGCAGTGCCAAGCGGGGGGGAACAGATACGCAGTATTTT.

The chain links TRBV5-6 to TRBJ2-3; 11 bases are shared with TRBD2. The germline gives CDR1 SGHDT, CDR2 YYEEEE. The CDR3 is 16 residues long. V dropped 3 bases and J dropped 2; count of bases not matched to a gene: 5. The CDR3 DNA reads TGTGCCAGCAGCTCGGGACTAGCGGAGACCACAGATACGCAGTATTTT. Translation: CASSSGLAETTDTQYF.

The chain links TRBV6-1 to TRBJ2-7, with 9 bases identical to TRBD1. With 2 bases clipped from V and 0 bases from J, the junction kept 8 bases outside the gene matches. The CDR3 has 17 residues. The germline gives CDR1 MNHNS, CDR2 SASEGT. CDR3 amino acids: CASSERGTGLDSYEQYF. The CDR3 nucleotides are TGTGCCAGCAGTGAAAGGGGGACAGGGTTGGACTCCTACGAGCAGTACTTC.

The chain couples TRBV6-1 to TRBJ2-2, with 8 bases aligning to TRBD2. J lost 4 bases, V lost 3 bases, and 10 bases had no gene match. CDR1 is MNHNS, CDR2 SASEGT, per germline. The CDR3 has 17 amino acids. CDR3 DNA sequence: TGTGCCAGCAGTGAGGCGGCGGCGGGGGGAACCACCGGGGAGCTGTTTTTT. Its translation: CASSEAAAGGTTGELFF.

In its sample, this clone was seen a few times. This chain connects TRBV4-1 to TRBJ1-1; 9 nucleotides line up with TRBD1. V was pared by 2 bases and J by 6 bases, with 4 bases of the junction left unmatched. The CDR3 covers 14 residues. CDR1 and CDR2 from the germline V gene are MGHRA and YSYEKL. The CDR3 DNA is TGCGCCAGCAGCCAACGGGACAGGGATTCTGAAGCTTTCTTT. Protein: CASSQRDRDSEAFF.

The CDR3, as DNA: TGTGCCAGCAGCGGACTCAACTATGGCTACACCTTC. This sequence encodes CASSGLNYGYTF. The rearrangement uses TRBV6-5 and TRBJ1-2; no clear D. CDR3 length: 12 amino acids. CDR1 and CDR2 (germline): MNHEY, SVGAGI. Trimming took 6 bases from V and 2 from J, leaving 7 bases between them.

The J gene is TRBJ2-1, the V gene TRBV7-9; 12 nucleotides align to TRBD2. V gave up 4 bases and J gave up 5 bases; unmatched junction bases: 6. The CDR3 extends over 16 amino acids. Germline CDR1 is SEHNR and CDR2 is FQNEAQ (reference sequence). The CDR3 here is CASSSWTSGNHNEQFF. As DNA, the CDR3 is TGTGCCAGCAGCTCGTGGACTAGCGGGAACCACAATGAGCAGTTCTTC.

This clone was recorded a few times. The rearrangement uses TRBV7-8 and TRBJ1-1; no firm D call. The CDR3 runs 15 residues. Trimming took off 0 bases at V and 4 bases at J, with 12 bases between the two ends. Germline V CDR1 and CDR2: SGHVS, FQNEAQ. The CDR3 reads CASSLALLRSTEAFF. CDR3 DNA sequence: TGTGCCAGCAGCTTAGCGCTTCTTCGGAGCACTGAAGCTTTCTTT. The full variable domain, with the rest looked up from reference TRBV7-8 and TRBJ1-1, is GAGVSQSPRYKVAKRGQDVALRCDPISGHVSLFWYQQALGQGPEFLTYFQNEAQLDKSGLPSDRFFAERPEGSVSTLKIQRTQQEDSAVYLCASSLALLRSTEAFFGQGTRLTVV.

V is TRBV11-3 and J is TRBJ1-1; 9 bases line up with TRBD1. CDR1 and CDR2 (germline): SGHNT, YENEEA. There are 17 residues in the CDR3. J gave up 1 base and V 0 bases, and 6 bases lay outside the gene matches. The CDR3 DNA reads TGTGCCAGCAGCTTAGACAAACCGGGACAGGGGAACACTGAAGCTTTCTTT. Its translation: CASSLDKPGQGNTEAFF. The full variable domain, in which reference TRBV11-3 and TRBJ1-1 provide the parts outside the CDR3, is EAGVVQSPRYKIIEKKQPVAFWCNPISGHNTLYWYLQNLGQGPELLIRYENEEAVDDSQLPKDRFSAERLKGVDSTLKIQPAELGDSAVYLCASSLDKPGQGNTEAFFGQGTRLTVV.

The rearrangement uses TRBV6-5 and TRBJ1-6; 8 nucleotides line up with TRBD1. The V and J ends lost 6 bases and 10 bases, in that order; junction bases with no gene match: 11. Germline CDR1 reads MNHEY; CDR2 reads SVGAGI. The CDR3 has 15 amino acids. In nucleotides, the CDR3 is TGTGCCAGCAGCTACAGTCAGGGGGCATCCTCACCCCTCCACTTT. Translating gives CASSYSQGASSPLHF.

V and J are TRBV7-9 and TRBJ2-7; D is ambiguous. Trimming took off 2 bases at V and 6 bases at J, with 14 bases between the two ends. Looked up from germline, CDR1 is SEHNR and CDR2 is FQNEAQ (reference sequence). This CDR3 spans 14 amino acids. The CDR3 is CASSLNDRWSEQYF. Here the CDR3 DNA reads TGTGCCAGCAGCTTAAACGATAGATGGAGCGAGCAGTACTTC. Looking up the rest from reference TRBV7-9 and TRBJ2-7 gives the full variable domain: DTGVSQNPRHKITKRGQNVTFRCDPISEHNRLYWYRQTLGQGPEFLTYFQNEAQLEKSRLLSDRFSAERPKGSFSTLEIQRTEQGDSAMYLCASSLNDRWSEQYFGPGTRLTVT.

This sequence joins TRBV5-6 and TRBJ1-1, with 8 bases that match TRBD1. Germline V gene data show CDR1 as SGHDT and CDR2 as YYEEEE. The ends lost 4 bases at V and 10 bases at J; junction bases unmatched: 9. This CDR3 has 13 amino acids. The CDR3 nucleotides are TGTGCCAGCAGCGGGGGGGACAGGCGGCGAGCTTTCTTT. Its translation is CASSGGDRRRAFF.

The chain is built from TRBV19 and TRBJ2-1; 7 bases are shared with TRBD2. After removal of 1 base from V and 2 bases from J, the junction contained 11 bases not matched to a gene. Germline CDR1 and CDR2: LNHDA and SQIVND (reference sequence). CDR3 size: 18 residues. This CDR3 reads CASSIVERGGLTYNEQFF. The CDR3 DNA reads as TGTGCCAGTAGTATAGTGGAGAGGGGAGGGCTCACCTACAATGAGCAGTTCTTC.

This sequence joins TRBV27 and TRBJ1-2; 9 nucleotides align to TRBD1. Trimming removed 3 bases from V and 4 bases from J; junction bases left unmatched: 9. The CDR3 is 16 residues long. The germline V gene encodes CDR1 MNHEY and CDR2 SMNVEV (reference sequence). This chain's CDR3 is CASSLSRTGAGYGYTF. In DNA form, the CDR3 reads TGTGCCAGCAGTTTGTCCCGGACAGGGGCTGGCTATGGCTACACCTTC.

The gene calls are TRBV4-2 and TRBJ1-2, with D maybe TRBD1 (5 bases). CDR3 length: 14 amino acids. Trimming shortened V by 4 bases and J by 8 bases, and 17 bases separated the two germline ends. Germline V lookup: CDR1 LGHNA, CDR2 YNFKEQ. The DNA for the CDR3 is TGTGCCAGCAGCCCCTCGGTAGGGGTGCTCGGCTACACCTTC. Translated, it gives CASSPSVGVLGYTF.

The chain couples TRBV5-1 to TRBJ1-3, with 8 bases that match TRBD1. CDR1 is SGHRS and CDR2 is YFSETQ in the germline V gene. The CDR3 has 17 residues. Losses at the gene ends were 4 bases for V and 3 bases for J; bases not matched to a gene: 12. This chain's CDR3 is CASSPISQGAVGNTIYF. The CDR3 DNA sequence: TGCGCCAGCAGCCCTATTTCCCAGGGGGCAGTTGGAAACACCATATATTTT. Variable domain in full (rest from reference TRBV5-1 and TRBJ1-3): KAGVTQTPRYLIKTRGQQVTLSCSPISGHRSVSWYQQTPGQGLQFLFEYFSETQRNKGNFPGRFSGRQFSNSRSEMNVSTLELGDSALYLCASSPISQGAVGNTIYFGEGSWLTVV.